A single sample gave rise to the 26 T cell receptor beta chains below, sequenced in a study of T cell responses to AZD1222 COVID-19 vaccine. Using immunoSEQ multiplex PCR, the repertoire was profiled, and TCRdb retains in-frame clones only, with some absent. In the table there are tens of thousands of clones, roughly 87% of which are singletons. The sample in question was peripheral blood, obtained on day 0 of AZD1222 vaccination. The receptors here all came from an adult in good health.

The chain carries TRBV20-1 and TRBJ2-1, with D unclear. Germline V CDR1 and CDR2: DFQATT, SNEGSKA (reference sequence). Trimming left V 0 bases short and J 6 bases short, with 0 bases between. This CDR3 comprises 10 residues. Here the CDR3 DNA reads TGCAGTGCTAGAGACAATGAGCAGTTCTTC. Protein: CSARDNEQFF.

The CDR3 DNA reads TGTGCCAGAAGCTCTACCCCGGGACAGGGAAACAATGAGCAGTTCTTC. Translated, it gives CARSSTPGQGNNEQFF. The chain couples TRBV5-3 to TRBJ2-1, with 9 bases aligning to TRBD1. TRBV5-3 is labeled an ORF, and its function is uncertain. The CDR3 covers 16 residues. The junction had 9 bases not matched to a gene; V was cut back by 3 bases and J by 5 bases.

V usage is TRBV18 and J usage is TRBJ1-5; D possibly corresponds to TRBD1 (5 bases). The CDR3 loop spans 13 amino acids. CDR1 is KGHSH and CDR2 is LQKENI in the germline V gene. Trimming left V 3 bases short and J 3 bases short, with 6 bases between. The CDR3 bases are TGTGCCAGCTCACCGACAGACAATCAGCCCCAGCATTTT. It translates to CASSPTDNQPQHF.

Here the CDR3 DNA reads TGTGCCAGCAGCTTAGGGTTATCGAACACCGGGGAGCTGTTTTTT. It translates to CASSLGLSNTGELFF. V usage is TRBV7-6 and J usage is TRBJ2-2, with D hard to call. V was clipped by 1 base and J by 0 bases, with 6 bases between them. CDR3 size: 15 residues. Germline-derived CDR1 and CDR2 are SGHVS and FNYEAQ.

This clone was detected a few times. J is TRBJ2-1 and V is TRBV19; TRBD2 agrees at 9 bases. The CDR3 contains 16 residues. Germline CDR1 and CDR2: LNHDA and SQIVND (reference sequence). The V and J ends lost 6 bases and 2 bases, in that order; junction bases with no gene match: 8. The CDR3 reads CASRKRLADPYNEQFF. The CDR3 DNA sequence: TGTGCCAGTAGAAAGCGACTAGCGGACCCCTACAATGAGCAGTTCTTC.

The V and J genes are TRBV5-1 and TRBJ2-1; 8 nucleotides align to TRBD2. The CDR3 has 16 residues. V was pared by 0 bases and J by 4 bases, with 6 bases of the junction left unmatched. Germline values: CDR1 SGHRS, CDR2 YFSETQ. CDR3 DNA: TGCGCCAGCAGCTTGGATAGTGCGGGGGGTTACAATGAGCAGTTCTTC. It encodes CASSLDSAGGYNEQFF.

The V call is TRBV19, the J call TRBJ2-7; the D gene could be TRBD1 or TRBD2 (7 bases each). V dropped 9 bases and J dropped 3 bases, with 15 bases sitting between them. CDR1 and CDR2 from the germline V gene are LNHDA and SQIVND (reference sequence). The CDR3 runs to 13 residues. The CDR3 loop reads CASRGSGDYEQYF. The DNA of the CDR3 is TGTGCCAGCAGGGGGAGCGGGGACTACGAGCAGTACTTC. The variable domain in full, completed from reference TRBV19 and TRBJ2-7, reads DGGITQSPKYLFRKEGQNVTLSCEQNLNHDAMYWYRQDPGQGLRLIYYSQIVNDFQKGDIAEGYSVSREKKESFPLTVTSAQKNPTAFYLCASRGSGDYEQYFGPGTRLTVT.

J is TRBJ2-7 and V is TRBV5-4; TRBD1 is a possible D gene (5 bases). Between the trimmed V and J ends, which lost 0 bases and 2 bases, there was a span of 9 bases. CDR1 and CDR2 (germline): SGHNT, YYREEE (reference sequence). The CDR3 totals 14 residues. In DNA form, the CDR3 reads TGTGCCAGCAGCTTGGGACAGTTCCCCTACGAGCAGTACTTC. Protein product: CASSLGQFPYEQYF. Drawing the rest from reference TRBV5-4 and TRBJ2-7, the complete variable domain is ETGVTQSPTHLIKTRGQQVTLRCSSQSGHNTVSWYQQALGQGPQFIFQYYREEENGRGNFPPRFSGLQFPNYSSELNVNALELDDSALYLCASSLGQFPYEQYFGPGTRLTVT.

The chain is built from TRBV3-1 (or the pseudogene TRBV3-2) and TRBJ2-1; D is uncertain. V lost 4 bases and J lost 7, with 11 bases in between. CDR3 length: 13 residues. CDR1 is LGHDT and CDR2 is YNNKEL in the germline V gene (reference sequence). The CDR3 coding sequence is TGTGCCAGCAGCCTGGGCCATGGTAATGAGCAGTTCTTC. This encodes CASSLGHGNEQFF.

CDR3 residues: CASSPSGGPEAFF. The CDR3 DNA is TGTGCCAGCAGCCCAAGCGGGGGGCCTGAAGCTTTCTTT. V is TRBV9 and J is TRBJ1-1; D may be TRBD1 (6 bases). Germline CDR1 is SGDLS and CDR2 is YYNGEE. CDR3 length: 13 residues. V lost 4 bases and J lost 6, with 13 bases in between.

The rearrangement joins TRBV11-2 to TRBJ2-3; the D gene is possibly TRBD2 (6 bases). V was pared by 0 bases and J by 2 bases, with 18 bases between. Germline V lookup: CDR1 SGHAT, CDR2 FQNNGV. The CDR3 loop spans 18 amino acids. CDR3 region: CASSLDLVGGRNTDTQYF. The DNA of the CDR3 is TGTGCCAGCAGCTTAGATCTCGTCGGGGGAAGGAACACAGATACGCAGTATTTT.

CDR3 amino acids: CASSSDSFYGYTF. The CDR3 nucleotides read TGTGCCAGCAGCTCCGACTCCTTTTATGGCTACACCTTC. The chain recombines TRBV12-3 or TRBV12-4 with TRBJ1-2; the D is unclear. The CDR3 is made up of 13 amino acids. The V gene lost 6 bases and the J gene lost 5 bases, with 13 bases spanning the gap.

V gene TRBV10-3 combines with J gene TRBJ2-7; no clear D gene. The CDR3 covers 12 residues. Trimming cost V 0 bases and J 2 bases, with 2 bases left between them. The germline CDR1 and CDR2 sequences are ENHRY and SYGVKD. This chain's CDR3 is CAISESPYEQYF. The CDR3 coding sequence is TGTGCCATCAGTGAGTCTCCCTACGAGCAGTACTTC.

This chain uses TRBV4-3 with TRBJ2-1, with D possibly called TRBD1 or TRBD2 (6 bases each). Trimming removed 5 bases from V and 5 bases from J, with 13 bases in between. Germline CDR1 reads LGHNA; CDR2 reads YSLEER. This CDR3 has 14 residues. CDR3 residues: CASSYRGPNNEQFF. The CDR3 DNA is TGCGCCAGCAGCTACCGGGGGCCGAACAATGAGCAGTTCTTC.

V gene TRBV6-5 combines with J gene TRBJ2-2, with D uncertain. Trimming removed 6 bases at V and 1 base at J, with 12 bases between. Germline CDR1 reads MNHEY; CDR2 reads SVGAGI. This CDR3 is 15 amino acids long. For the CDR3, the DNA is TGTGCCAGCAGGGAGACCAACAGGAACACCGGGGAGCTGTTTTTT. It encodes CASRETNRNTGELFF.

The V and J genes are TRBV18 and TRBJ2-5, with a possible D match to TRBD1 (5 bases). This CDR3 comprises 15 residues. V was shortened by 3 bases and J by 0 bases, with 11 bases between the two germline ends. Per the germline V gene, CDR1 is KGHSH and CDR2 is LQKENI. This CDR3 is CASSPVLGDQETQYF. Here the CDR3 DNA reads TGTGCCAGCTCACCGGTTCTAGGGGACCAAGAGACCCAGTACTTC.

This sequence joins TRBV4-1 and TRBJ1-5, with 10 nucleotides matching TRBD1. Germline V gives CDR1 MGHRA, CDR2 YSYEKL. The CDR3 runs to 16 residues. With V trimmed by 5 bases and J by 2 bases, 6 bases remained unmatched. CDR3 bases: TGCGCCAGCAGCTCGCAAGGACAGGGGGGCAATCAGCCCCAGCATTTT. Translation gives CASSSQGQGGNQPQHF.

The gene calls are TRBV12-3 or TRBV12-4 and TRBJ1-1; TRBD1 matches at 7 bases. V shed 7 bases and J 5 bases; nucleotides not matched to a gene: 7. This CDR3 is 13 amino acids long. In DNA, the CDR3 is TGTGCCAGCACAAACAGGGGCTGGACTGAAGCTTTCTTT. Translating gives CASTNRGWTEAFF.

This chain links TRBV4-3 with TRBJ2-2; D gene ambiguous. Germline V lookup: CDR1 LGHNA, CDR2 YSLEER. Trimming cost V 1 base and J 5 bases, with 11 bases left between them. This CDR3 spans 15 amino acids. The CDR3 loop reads CASSQGLLMTGELFF. CDR3 nucleotide sequence: TGCGCCAGCAGCCAAGGGTTGTTGATGACCGGGGAGCTGTTTTTT.

V gene TRBV6-5 combines with J gene TRBJ1-6; 8 bases are a match to TRBD1. The CDR3 is 14 residues long. J lost 9 bases, V lost 5 bases, and 6 bases had no gene match. Germline lookup yields CDR1 MNHEY and CDR2 SVGAGI. The CDR3 is CASSRQGKTSPLHF. The CDR3 coding sequence is TGTGCCAGCAGTCGACAGGGGAAGACTTCACCCCTCCACTTT.

The sample holds a few counts of this clone. This rearrangement joins TRBV28 to TRBJ1-2; D perhaps matches TRBD1 (6 bases). Trimming shortened V by 5 bases and J by 4 bases, and 11 bases separated the two germline ends. Per germline, CDR1 MDHEN and CDR2 SYDVKM. The CDR3 extends over 13 amino acids. DNA of the CDR3: TGTGCCAGCAGTCCGGGACAACGCTATGGCTACACCTTC. It specifies CASSPGQRYGYTF.

The CDR3 DNA is TGCGCCAGCAGCTTGGAAGTGACTAGCGGGAGGAGCTACGAGCAGTACTTC. This codes for CASSLEVTSGRSYEQYF. The chain is built from TRBV5-1 and TRBJ2-7; 13 bases are a match to TRBD2. The CDR3 is 17 amino acids. CDR1 is SGHRS and CDR2 is YFSETQ in the germline V gene. The V and J ends lost 0 bases and 3 bases, in that order; junction bases with no gene match: 6.

The CDR3: CASSFGTTNEKLFF. Written as DNA, the CDR3 is TGTGCCAGCTCATTTGGGACAACTAATGAAAAACTGTTTTTT. The chain employs TRBV18 and TRBJ1-4; D is undetermined. The CDR3 sequence is 14 residues long. CDR1 is KGHSH, CDR2 LQKENI, per germline. The ends were cut back, 5 bases at V and 0 bases at J, with 7 bases in the middle.

A single count supports this clone. V is TRBV5-8 and J is TRBJ1-1, with TRBD1 matching over 9 bases. The CDR3 extends over 15 amino acids. Per germline, CDR1 SGHTS and CDR2 YDEGEE. J gave up 2 bases and V 3 bases, and 5 bases lay outside the gene matches. In nucleotides, the CDR3 is TGTGCCAGCAGCTATCGGACAGGGGCAAACACTGAAGCTTTCTTT. It specifies CASSYRTGANTEAFF.

The V call is TRBV20-1, the J call TRBJ1-2, with a tentative D call TRBD1 (5 bases). With 3 bases removed from V and 5 bases from J, the gap between germline ends came to 10 bases. Germline loops: CDR1 DFQATT, CDR2 SNEGSKA (reference sequence). This CDR3 is 12 amino acids long. The CDR3 here is CSASRQGYGYTF. CDR3 DNA sequence: TGCAGTGCTAGTCGGCAGGGTTATGGCTACACCTTC.

The CDR3 nucleotides are TGTGCCTGGAGTATGGGAAGGTATGCGGACGAGCAGTACTTC. Protein product: CAWSMGRYADEQYF. V gene TRBV30 combines with J gene TRBJ2-7; no definite D call. Germline lookup yields CDR1 GTSNPN and CDR2 SVGIG (reference sequence). The V and J ends lost 2 bases and 5 bases respectively, with 16 bases between them. This CDR3 comprises 14 residues.